These T cell receptor beta chains were read from a single sample in a study of CD8 T cells in Susac syndrome. Using its own MiXCR run on the immunoSEQ multiplex PCR reads, TCRdb lists one record per CDR3 protein. The sample shows 84,000 or so distinct CDR3 sequences, 90% to 97% of them seen only once. Sequences were obtained from CD8+ T cells from PBMCs. Source of these receptors: a human donor with Susac syndrome. Both conserved end residues are part of each CDR3. Fields, in order: D gene, CDR3 length, V gene, J gene, clone size, CDR3 protein, CDR3 DNA. The D gene is left open where the match is weak. Size tells how often a clone was seen (once, few, many) or the class of an expanded clone, and some rows leave it out.

D gene: NA
CDR3 length: 13
V gene: TRBV19
J gene: TRBJ1-5
clone size: NA
CDR3 protein: CASSMSLNQPQHF
CDR3 DNA: TGTGCCAGTAGTATGTCTCTCAATCAGCCCCAGCATTTT

D gene: NA
CDR3 length: 11
V gene: TRBV29-1
J gene: TRBJ2-7
clone size: NA
CDR3 protein: CSVEVETEQYF
CDR3 DNA: TGCAGCGTTGAGGTAGAAACCGAGCAGTACTTC

D gene: NA
CDR3 length: 15
V gene: TRBV18
J gene: TRBJ1-2
clone size: NA
CDR3 protein: CASSPPTDEVRGYTF
CDR3 DNA: TGTGCCAGCTCACCACCGACGGACGAGGTGAGAGGCTACACCTTC

D gene: NA
CDR3 length: 15
V gene: TRBV5-6
J gene: TRBJ1-1
clone size: NA
CDR3 protein: CASSQVGERSTEAFF
CDR3 DNA: TGTGCCAGCAGCCAGGTGGGGGAACGTTCCACTGAAGCTTTCTTT

D gene: NA
CDR3 length: 17
V gene: TRBV13
J gene: TRBJ2-5
clone size: NA
CDR3 protein: CASSHSRAGLDQETQYF
CDR3 DNA: TGTGCCAGCAGCCACTCACGCGCGGGGCTTGACCAAGAGACCCAGTACTTC

D gene: NA
CDR3 length: 13
V gene: TRBV7-2
J gene: TRBJ2-7
clone size: NA
CDR3 protein: CASSLDTAYEQYF
CDR3 DNA: TGTGCCAGCAGCCTGGACACCGCCTACGAGCAGTACTTC

D gene: TRBD1
CDR3 length: 16
V gene: TRBV7-9
J gene: TRBJ2-5
clone size: NA
CDR3 protein: CASSRVTSGGAETQYF
CDR3 DNA: TGTGCCAGCAGCCGTGTTACCTCAGGGGGCGCAGAGACCCAGTACTTC

D gene: TRBD1
CDR3 length: 15
V gene: TRBV6-6
J gene: TRBJ2-2
clone size: NA
CDR3 protein: CASSYPDRAPGELFF
CDR3 DNA: TGTGCCAGCAGTTACCCCGACAGGGCTCCCGGGGAGCTGTTTTTT

D gene: NA
CDR3 length: 13
V gene: TRBV13
J gene: TRBJ2-3
clone size: few
CDR3 protein: CASSQQSTDTQYF
CDR3 DNA: TGTGCCAGCAGCCAGCAGAGCACAGATACGCAGTATTTT

D gene: TRBD1
CDR3 length: 10
V gene: TRBV20-1
J gene: TRBJ1-1
clone size: NA
CDR3 protein: CSAADRRAFF
CDR3 DNA: TGCAGTGCAGCGGACAGGCGAGCTTTCTTT

D gene: NA
CDR3 length: 13
V gene: TRBV29-1
J gene: TRBJ2-1
clone size: NA
CDR3 protein: CSVVKVTYNEQFF
CDR3 DNA: TGCAGCGTTGTAAAGGTGACCTACAATGAGCAGTTCTTC

D gene: NA
CDR3 length: 11
V gene: TRBV28
J gene: TRBJ1-1
clone size: NA
CDR3 protein: CASSFGYEAFF
CDR3 DNA: TGTGCCAGCAGTTTTGGGTATGAAGCTTTCTTT

D gene: TRBD1
CDR3 length: 13
V gene: TRBV29-1
J gene: TRBJ2-3
clone size: NA
CDR3 protein: CSVVGTGADTQYF
CDR3 DNA: TGCAGCGTCGTTGGAACAGGGGCAGATACGCAGTATTTT

D gene: NA
CDR3 length: 13
V gene: TRBV4-3
J gene: TRBJ2-2
clone size: once
CDR3 protein: CASSQVLSGELFF
CDR3 DNA: TGCGCCAGCAGCCAAGTTCTGTCCGGGGAGCTGTTTTTT

D gene: TRBD1
CDR3 length: 14
V gene: TRBV20-1
J gene: TRBJ2-1
clone size: once
CDR3 protein: CSASGTGGNNEQFF
CDR3 DNA: TGCAGTGCGTCCGGGACAGGGGGTAACAATGAGCAGTTCTTC

D gene: NA
CDR3 length: 17
V gene: TRBV21-1
J gene: TRBJ1-5
clone size: NA
CDR3 protein: CASRKGSGRMGNQPQHF
CDR3 DNA: TGTGCCAGCAGAAAAGGTTCAGGGAGGATGGGCAATCAGCCCCAGCATTTT

D gene: NA
CDR3 length: 17
V gene: TRBV28
J gene: TRBJ1-5
clone size: NA
CDR3 protein: CASSLDYSGIYNQPQHF
CDR3 DNA: TGTGCCAGCAGTCTCGACTACTCGGGGATATACAATCAGCCCCAGCATTTT

D gene: NA
CDR3 length: 13
V gene: TRBV10-3
J gene: TRBJ2-1
clone size: NA
CDR3 protein: CAIEGPNRGEQFF
CDR3 DNA: TGTGCCATCGAGGGTCCTAATCGGGGTGAGCAGTTCTTC

D gene: NA
CDR3 length: 14
V gene: TRBV6-5
J gene: TRBJ2-2
clone size: NA
CDR3 protein: CASSQGGLGGELFF
CDR3 DNA: TGTGCCAGCAGCCAAGGCGGGTTGGGCGGGGAGCTGTTTTTT

D gene: TRBD1
CDR3 length: 14
V gene: TRBV28
J gene: TRBJ2-1
clone size: NA
CDR3 protein: CASSLEQGAYEQFF
CDR3 DNA: TGTGCCAGCAGTTTAGAACAGGGGGCCTATGAGCAGTTCTTC

D gene: NA
CDR3 length: 15
V gene: TRBV4-3
J gene: TRBJ2-7
clone size: once
CDR3 protein: CASSQDWDSGYEQYF
CDR3 DNA: TGCGCCAGCAGCCAAGATTGGGATAGCGGCTACGAGCAGTACTTC

D gene: NA
CDR3 length: 12
V gene: TRBV24-1
J gene: TRBJ2-5
clone size: once
CDR3 protein: CATSDLHETQYF
CDR3 DNA: TGTGCCACCAGTGATTTGCATGAGACCCAGTACTTC

D gene: NA
CDR3 length: 15
V gene: TRBV7-9
J gene: TRBJ2-1
clone size: NA
CDR3 protein: CASSLVSAGYNEQFF
CDR3 DNA: TGTGCCAGCAGCTTAGTATCAGCCGGGTACAATGAGCAGTTCTTC

D gene: NA
CDR3 length: 13
V gene: TRBV5-1
J gene: TRBJ2-1
clone size: NA
CDR3 protein: CASSWLGGDEQFF
CDR3 DNA: TGCGCCAGCAGCTGGCTAGGAGGGGATGAGCAGTTCTTC

D gene: NA
CDR3 length: 17
V gene: TRBV4-1
J gene: TRBJ2-3
clone size: NA
CDR3 protein: CASSQVGGVTFTDTQYF
CDR3 DNA: TGCGCCAGCAGCCAAGTAGGGGGTGTCACTTTCACAGATACGCAGTATTTT

D gene: TRBD2
CDR3 length: 16
V gene: TRBV5-1
J gene: TRBJ2-5
clone size: NA
CDR3 protein: CASSLDSGGALETQYF
CDR3 DNA: TGCGCCAGCAGCTTGGATAGCGGGGGGGCCTTGGAGACCCAGTACTTC

D gene: TRBD1
CDR3 length: 14
V gene: TRBV29-1
J gene: TRBJ2-1
clone size: NA
CDR3 protein: CSVEGQGATNEQFF
CDR3 DNA: TGCAGCGTTGAGGGACAGGGGGCGACCAATGAGCAGTTCTTC

D gene: NA
CDR3 length: 12
V gene: TRBV20-1
J gene: TRBJ1-4
clone size: NA
CDR3 protein: CSASPAGEKLFF
CDR3 DNA: TGCAGTGCTAGTCCAGCGGGAGAAAAACTGTTTTTT

D gene: NA
CDR3 length: 12
V gene: TRBV29-1
J gene: TRBJ1-1
clone size: NA
CDR3 protein: CSVGSSYTEAFF
CDR3 DNA: TGCAGCGTTGGGTCCAGCTACACTGAAGCTTTCTTT